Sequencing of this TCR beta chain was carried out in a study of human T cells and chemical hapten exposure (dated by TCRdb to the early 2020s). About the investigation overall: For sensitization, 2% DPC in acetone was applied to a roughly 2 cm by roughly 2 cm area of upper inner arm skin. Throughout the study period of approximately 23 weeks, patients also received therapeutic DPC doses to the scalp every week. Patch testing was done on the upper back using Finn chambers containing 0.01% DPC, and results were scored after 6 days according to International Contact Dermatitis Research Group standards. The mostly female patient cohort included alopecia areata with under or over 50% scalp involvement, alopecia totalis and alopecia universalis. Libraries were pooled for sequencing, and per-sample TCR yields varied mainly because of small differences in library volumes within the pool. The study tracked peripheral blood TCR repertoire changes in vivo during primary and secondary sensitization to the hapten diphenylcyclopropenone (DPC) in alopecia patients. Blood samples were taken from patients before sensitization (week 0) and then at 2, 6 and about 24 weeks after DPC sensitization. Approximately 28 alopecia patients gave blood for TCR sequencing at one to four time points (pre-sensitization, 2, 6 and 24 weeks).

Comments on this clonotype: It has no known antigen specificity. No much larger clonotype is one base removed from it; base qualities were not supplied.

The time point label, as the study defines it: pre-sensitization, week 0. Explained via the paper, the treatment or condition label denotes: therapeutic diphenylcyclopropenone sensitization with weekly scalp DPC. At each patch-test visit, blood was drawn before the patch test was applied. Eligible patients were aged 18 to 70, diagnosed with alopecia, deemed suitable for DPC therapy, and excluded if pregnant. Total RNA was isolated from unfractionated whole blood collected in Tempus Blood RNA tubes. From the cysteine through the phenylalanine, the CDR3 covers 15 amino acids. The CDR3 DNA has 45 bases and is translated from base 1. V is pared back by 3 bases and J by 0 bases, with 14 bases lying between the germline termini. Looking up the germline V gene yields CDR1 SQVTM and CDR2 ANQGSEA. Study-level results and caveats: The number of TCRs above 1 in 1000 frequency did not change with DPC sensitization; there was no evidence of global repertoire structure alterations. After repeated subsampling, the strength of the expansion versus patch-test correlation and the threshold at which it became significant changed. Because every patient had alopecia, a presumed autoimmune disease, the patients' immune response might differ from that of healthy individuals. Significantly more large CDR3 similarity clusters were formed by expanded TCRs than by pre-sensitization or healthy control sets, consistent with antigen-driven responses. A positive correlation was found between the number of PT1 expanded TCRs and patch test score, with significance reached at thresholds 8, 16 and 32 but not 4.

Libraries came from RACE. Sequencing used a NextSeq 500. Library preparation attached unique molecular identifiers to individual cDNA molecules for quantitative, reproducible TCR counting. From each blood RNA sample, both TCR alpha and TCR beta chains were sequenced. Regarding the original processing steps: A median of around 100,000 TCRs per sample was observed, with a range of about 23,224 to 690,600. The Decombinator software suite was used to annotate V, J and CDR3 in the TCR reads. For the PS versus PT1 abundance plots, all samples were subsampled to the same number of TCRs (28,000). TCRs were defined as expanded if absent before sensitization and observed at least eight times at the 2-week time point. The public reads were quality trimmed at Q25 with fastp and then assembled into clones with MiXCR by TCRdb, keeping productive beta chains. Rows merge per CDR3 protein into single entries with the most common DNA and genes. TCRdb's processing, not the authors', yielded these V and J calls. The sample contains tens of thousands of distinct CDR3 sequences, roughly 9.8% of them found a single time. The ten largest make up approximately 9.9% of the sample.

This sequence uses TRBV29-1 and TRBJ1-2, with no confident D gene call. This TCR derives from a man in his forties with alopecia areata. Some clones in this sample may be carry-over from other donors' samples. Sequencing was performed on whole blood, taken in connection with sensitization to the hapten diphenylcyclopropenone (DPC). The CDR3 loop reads CSVDRAEEANYGYTF. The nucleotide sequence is TGCAGCGTTGATAGGGCGGAAGAAGCTAACTATGGCTACACCTTC.